This entry is about one TCR beta chain. Its binding antigen is unknown. One base away there is no much larger clone; base qualities are not given. This specimen comes from a study of PD-1 blockade in classical Hodgkin lymphoma (dated by TCRdb to about 2020). Study-level background: Nivolumab dosing was 3 mg/kg intravenously every 2 weeks, continuing until either disease progression or unacceptable toxicity. The study used TCR beta sequencing and CyTOF to define a peripheral blood immune signature of response to PD-1 blockade in classical Hodgkin lymphoma. Paper-wide results and their limitations: Diversity was lower in patients who began nivolumab less than 1 year after ASCT, so these patients were left out of later analyses to avoid confounding by immune reconstitution. Newly diagnosed patients were reported to have lower baseline TCR diversity than healthy donors, and relapsed/refractory patients were reported to have lower baseline TCR diversity still. The study covered only a single clinical trial cohort, and the causes of the repertoire differences, possibly disease activity or prior therapy, were still not defined. A significant rise by C4D1 was seen in CD4+ but not CD8+ TCR diversity (p=0.0027 vs p=0.16), with the rise being most apparent in complete responders (p=0.02). Among trial patients, those achieving complete response had baseline diversity similar to that of newly diagnosed patients, while diversity was significantly lower in partial responders and progressors.

Reading the label with the study, this specimen's time point is: cycle 1 day 1 (C1D1), immediately before nivolumab initiation. Every trial patient had relapsed following autologous stem cell transplantation, and prior brentuximab vedotin exposure was what differed among cohorts A, B and C. The trial cohort was composed of roughly 60 patients with relapsed/refractory classical Hodgkin lymphoma, for whom complete response, partial response or progressive disease was recorded as best overall response. Trial patients were treated with single-agent nivolumab in the multi-cohort phase II CheckMate 205 trial. Best overall response was determined by an independent review committee according to the 2007 International Working Group response criteria. Trial PBMCs were obtained immediately prior to nivolumab initiation (C1D1) and on therapy at cycle 2 day 1 and cycle 4 day 1. After peripheral blood was drawn into 8 mL Vacutainer Cell Preparation Tubes, PBMCs were isolated by centrifugation and then cryopreserved.

Genomic DNA was isolated using the Qiagen DNeasy kit from unsorted PBMCs as well as from negatively selected CD4+ and CD8+ fractions. Using primers that anneal to V and J segments, immunoSEQ multiplex PCR amplified the TCR beta CDR3 regions. A synthetic immune receptor repertoire was used to minimize amplification bias, and any residual bias was removed computationally once sequencing was done. Processing in the source paper ran as follows. Custom Python scripts were used to quantify repertoire diversity as the Shannon entropy index. Unsorted, CD4+ and CD8+ repertoires were examined separately, except in combined analyses, for which CD4+ and CD8+ sequences were merged in silico. A clone counted as expanded when the clone's frequency after treatment rose at least 2-fold relative to C1D1, and clones undetected at baseline were given a pseudocount of 0.5. Clones with 0 or 1 copy at C1D1 were defined as singleton clones, while clones with 2 or more copies were defined as non-singleton clones. By matching protein sequences in sorted samples from the same patient, clones expanded in unsorted samples were annotated as CD4+, CD8+ or unknown. Wilcoxon tests on paired samples were used to test changes in diversity from C1D1 to C4D1. TCRdb retrieved this table from immuneACCESS and kept in-frame rearrangements only. Not all clones are present; in checked studies, unresolved V genes account for under half, and no reason is known for the remainder. That table is the source of V, J and clone size, and D and trimming were worked out from the DNA. The sample yields about 46,000 clones; around 72% were counted once. Jointly, the top ten make up approximately 9.9% of the sample.

The sample consisted of peripheral blood mononuclear cells (PBMCs), taken at baseline. This TCR derives from a human donor with classical Hodgkin lymphoma.

The CDR3 has the sequence CASSPKGLYQETQYF. The DNA sequence is TGTGCCAGCTCACCTAAAGGGCTGTACCAAGAGACCCAGTACTTC. The chain joins TRBV18 to TRBJ2-5; the D gene cannot be named for sure. CDR1 KGHSH and CDR2 LQKENI are derived from the germline V gene. Reading from cysteine to phenylalanine, the CDR3 counts 15 amino acids. The retained sequence is limited to the CDR3, 45 bases, with the frame set at the first base. Relative to germline, V is 3 bases shorter and J is 0 bases shorter, with 11 bases between their ends. Reference TRBV18 and TRBJ2-5 proteins supply the regions before and after the CDR3; the full variable domain is: NAGVMQNPRHLVRRRGQEARLRCSPMKGHSHVYWYRQLPEEGLKFMVYLQKENIIDESGMPKERFSAEFPKEGPSILRIQQVVRGDSAAYFCASSPKGLYQETQYFGPGTRLLVL.